Listed below are T cell receptor beta chains from one sample, sequenced in a study of blood T cell repertoires in COVID-19. Measured with immunoSEQ multiplex PCR; TCRdb has only the in-frame clones, and not every one. Of about 180,000 clones in the sample, about 90% are singletons; the top ten hold 0.95% to 1.5%. The sequenced sample consisted of PBMCs or T cells enriched from blood (not recorded which). The origin of the receptors is a human donor with acute COVID-19. The donor label of this sample is uncertain. The CDR3 runs from the conserved cysteine through the conserved F or W.

v_gene: TRBV4-3
len: 16
CDR3aa: CASSLGQPGVQGTQYF

v_gene: TRBV5-1
len: 16
CDR3aa: CASSPITPGGKSGYTF

v_gene: TRBV24-1
len: 12
CDR3aa: CATRGSPEPQHF

v_gene: TRBV19
len: 15
CDR3aa: CASSQLTRWDSPLHF

v_gene: TRBV6-1
len: 14
CDR3aa: CASSEGDSSYEQYF

v_gene: TRBV21-1
len: 14
CDR3aa: CASSTLTGNTEAFF

v_gene: TRBV19
len: 16
CDR3aa: CASSISQKILNSPLHF

v_gene: TRBV25-1
len: 16
CDR3aa: CASSPPSGGNTGELFF

v_gene: TRBV7-9
len: 14
CDR3aa: CASSKKQQNTEAFF

v_gene: TRBV5-6
len: 12
CDR3aa: CAKTGRPYEQYF

v_gene: TRBV6-5
len: 14
CDR3aa: CASLWGQGRGGYTF

v_gene: TRBV4-3
len: 14
CDR3aa: CASSQDLGDPEAFF

v_gene: TRBV7-2
len: 14
CDR3aa: CASSLGQGPYGYTF

v_gene: TRBV6-5
len: 12
CDR3aa: CASRDNLYGYTF

v_gene: TRBV29-1
len: 13
CDR3aa: CSVEEGRAYEQYF

v_gene: TRBV7-8
len: 13
CDR3aa: CASSLSINYGYTF

v_gene: TRBV6-1
len: 16
CDR3aa: CASSEASDSGANVLTF

v_gene: TRBV6-5
len: 15
CDR3aa: CASSDSYEVGNTIYF

v_gene: TRBV4-3
len: 13
CDR3aa: CASRQGANSPLHF

v_gene: TRBV5-1
len: 14
CDR3aa: CASSLEQLGNIQYF

v_gene: TRBV7-9
len: 13
CDR3aa: CASSLGQGNTIYF

v_gene: TRBV18
len: 18
CDR3aa: CASSPPLTGTGGEREAFF

v_gene: TRBV2
len: 16
CDR3aa: CASSDRQGRSNYGYTF

v_gene: TRBV29-1
len: 15
CDR3aa: CSVLRFLEGNTEAFF

v_gene: TRBV19
len: 14
CDR3aa: CASGGTGENTEAFF

v_gene: TRBV5-6
len: 15
CDR3aa: CASRGDRGGTGELFF

v_gene: TRBV3-1/TRBV3-2
len: 12
CDR3aa: CASSQLRAEQYF

v_gene: TRBV19
len: 18
CDR3aa: CASSIDGAGTEASYEQYF

v_gene: TRBV21-1
len: 15
CDR3aa: CASSKAAGVRSPLHF

v_gene: TRBV5-5
len: 14
CDR3aa: CASSLDIANYGYTF

v_gene: TRBV7-8
len: 15
CDR3aa: CASSPQPGQGVRAFF

v_gene: TRBV5-1
len: 16
CDR3aa: CASRSTPGQGNYEQYF

v_gene: TRBV4-1
len: 16
CDR3aa: CASSQDRGGPPDTQYF

v_gene: TRBV7-9
len: 17
CDR3aa: CASSLGDRGIPNQPQHF

v_gene: TRBV30
len: 15
CDR3aa: CAWSRQGRNTGELFF

v_gene: TRBV6-4
len: 16
CDR3aa: CASQAYPGSSGNTIYF

v_gene: TRBV18
len: 15
CDR3aa: CASSRTGGAGEKLFF

v_gene: TRBV2
len: 13
CDR3aa: CASNIQENSPLHF

v_gene: TRBV7-9
len: 14
CDR3aa: CASRHYRAGDGYTF

v_gene: TRBV9
len: 16
CDR3aa: CASSVVAGASGYEQYF

v_gene: TRBV9
len: 16
CDR3aa: CASSVGTTERDTEAFF

v_gene: TRBV29-1
len: 15
CDR3aa: CSVEGGRGDQETQYF

v_gene: TRBV28
len: 15
CDR3aa: CASRTGTAGAYEQYF

v_gene: TRBV19
len: 14
CDR3aa: CASSYRSPNTEAFF

v_gene: TRBV5-1
len: 16
CDR3aa: CASSLDYGTGRETQYF

v_gene: TRBV30
len: 15
CDR3aa: CAWSRGRGVGTPLHF

v_gene: TRBV11-2
len: 18
CDR3aa: CASSLGRLPGERNQPQHF

v_gene: TRBV11-2
len: 13
CDR3aa: CASSSSGTSGAFF